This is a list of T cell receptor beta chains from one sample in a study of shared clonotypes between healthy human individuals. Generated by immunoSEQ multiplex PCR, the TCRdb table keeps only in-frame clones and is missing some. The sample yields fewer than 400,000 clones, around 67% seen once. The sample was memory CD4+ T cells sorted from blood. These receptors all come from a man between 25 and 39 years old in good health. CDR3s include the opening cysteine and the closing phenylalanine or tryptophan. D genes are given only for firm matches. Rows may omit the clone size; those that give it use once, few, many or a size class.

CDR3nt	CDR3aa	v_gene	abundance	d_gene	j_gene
TGTGCCAGCAGTTCCGACCCGACAGGGTCCCAGCCCCAGCATTTT	CASSSDPTGSQPQHF	TRBV27	-	TRBD1	TRBJ1-5
TGTGCCAGCAGCTTAGCGAAGTACGAGCAGTACTTC	CASSLAKYEQYF	TRBV7-2	-	-	TRBJ2-7
TGTGCCAGCAGCGTATCCCCCATGGACGTCTTTAACTATGGCTACACCTTC	CASSVSPMDVFNYGYTF	TRBV9	-	-	TRBJ1-2
TGTGCCAGCAGCCCGCTAGGGACAGGGGGCCAAGAGACCCAGTACTTC	CASSPLGTGGQETQYF	TRBV11-2	-	TRBD1	TRBJ2-5
TGTGCCAGCAGTGTAACGACTAGCGGGAGCTATGAGCAGTTCTTC	CASSVTTSGSYEQFF	TRBV6-1	-	TRBD2	TRBJ2-1
TGTGCCAGTATGACAGGCCTCGGGGAGCAGTACTTC	CASMTGLGEQYF	TRBV6-6	-	-	TRBJ2-7
TGCGCCAGCAGTCTAAGTAGGGACACTGAAGCTTTCTTT	CASSLSRDTEAFF	TRBV10-1	-	-	TRBJ1-1
TGTGCCAGCAGCTCTTACAGGGACTCCTACGAGCAGTACTTC	CASSSYRDSYEQYF	TRBV13	-	-	TRBJ2-7
TGTGCCTGGAGTCACGGACAGGGGCAAGAGACCCAGTACTTC	CAWSHGQGQETQYF	TRBV30	-	TRBD1	TRBJ2-5
TGTGCCAGTAGTTTCCCGACTTTAAGGCTAGCGGGACACAATGAGCAGTTCTTC	CASSFPTLRLAGHNEQFF	TRBV19	-	TRBD2	TRBJ2-1
TGTGCCAGCAGCGTTAGCGGAGGGGAAGAGACCCAGTACTTC	CASSVSGGEETQYF	TRBV9	once	-	TRBJ2-5